This T cell receptor beta chain was captured by sequencing in a study of T cells in women clearing cervical HPV infection. Looking at the study overall: Only a few women had HLA typing results available. General study points: CIN3+ cases had significantly higher TCR richness than controls; evenness did not differ. A classifier using richness and V gene abundances reached an AUC of more than 0.75. Richness differences could reflect unmeasured T-cell content per sample.

The V gene end was trimmed by 3 bases and the J gene end by 2 bases; junction bases not matched to a gene: 6. This CDR3 spans 15 amino acids. CDR1 and CDR2 from the germline V gene are SEHNR and FQNEAQ (reference sequence). TCRdb keeps only in-frame clones here, not all; method: immunoSEQ multiplex PCR. The sample data list some 16,000 clones. About this clone itself: What it recognizes is unknown. From the germline J gene comes the end of the CDR3, since the read stops 3 residues before it.

The sample comprised blood buffy coat. This chain links TRBV7-9 with TRBJ2-5; the match to TRBD1 covers 7 bases. This TCR was recovered from a woman between 18 and 70 years old with a cervical HPV16 infection that either progressed to CIN3+ or cleared (not recorded which). The sequenced part of the CDR3 DNA is TGTGCCAGCAGCTTTGGGGACAGACAACAAGAGACC. Encoded protein: CASSFGDRQQET. From start to end, the CDR3 is CASSFGDRQQETQYF.